A selection of T cell receptor beta chains follows, all from one sample in a study of tumor and adjacent non-tumor tissue in lung cancer. TCRdb re-analysed the multiplex PCR reads in MiXCR, keeping a single row per CDR3 protein. The sample holds approximately 77,000 distinct CDR3 sequences, roughly 80% seen once. The sequenced sample consisted of distant non-tumor lung tissue. The origin of the receptors is a man aged 60-69 years with non-small cell lung cancer. CDR3s include the opening cysteine and the closing phenylalanine or tryptophan. The D gene is left open where the match is weak. Rows may omit the clone size; those that give it use once, few, many or a size class.

J,D,size,V,DNA,CDR3
TRBJ2-5,-,-,TRBV6-1,TGTGCCAGCAGTCTTACAGGGTCAGAGATCCAGTATTTC,CASSLTGSEIQYF
TRBJ1-5,-,-,TRBV12-3/TRBV12-4,TGTGCCAGCAATGATACTCGTCGGCAGCCCCAGCATTTC,CASNDTRRQPQHF
TRBJ1-1,-,many,TRBV6-1,TGTGCCAGCCTAAAGGGATACAGGGCCGGGAGGACTGAAGCTTTCTTT,CASLKGYRAGRTEAFF
TRBJ1-1,-,-,TRBV4-3,TGCGCCAGCAGCCAAGAGGGACTACTGAACATTGAAGCTTTCTTT,CASSQEGLLNIEAFF
TRBJ1-1,-,-,TRBV11-2,TGTGTCATCAGCTTACTTGGGAGGGACACTGAAGCTTTCTTT,CVISLLGRDTEAFF
TRBJ1-1,-,-,TRBV6-2/TRBV6-3,TGTACCAGCGGTTACCCCTACGGGAACTCTGAAGCTTTCTTT,CTSGYPYGNSEAFF
TRBJ1-3,TRBD1,-,TRBV11-2,TGTGGCAGCAGCTTGGACAGGGAAGGAAACACCATATATTTC,CGSSLDREGNTIYF
TRBJ2-1,-,-,TRBV5-1,TGCGCCAGCAGCTTTGACCTGGAGGGGGGTTCCTACAATGAACAGTTCTTC,CASSFDLEGGSYNEQFF
TRBJ2-2,-,-,TRBV5-4,TGTGCCAGTAGCCTCCCTGCGGGGGCGTCGAACATCAGGGAGCTGTTTTTT,CASSLPAGASNIRELFF
TRBJ2-5,TRBD2,-,TRBV4-2,TGTGCCAGCAGACAACTAGCGGGGGGGCATGAGACCCAGTACTTC,CASRQLAGGHETQYF
TRBJ2-3,TRBD1,once,TRBV24-1,TGTGCCACCAGTGAGGGACAGGTATCGCAGTATTTT,CATSEGQVSQYF
TRBJ2-1,TRBD1,-,TRBV12-3/TRBV12-4,TGTGCCACCACTTCTACCGTGACAGGGTATGAGCAGTTCTTC,CATTSTVTGYEQFF
TRBJ2-3,-,-,TRBV5-1,TGCGCCAGCATGGGACTCGGGGGGCACCAGGATACGCAGTATTTT,CASMGLGGHQDTQYF
TRBJ2-7,TRBD1,-,TRBV6-5,TGTGCCAGAAGTTACTCGTTACAGGGGGCTTCCTACGACCAGTACTTC,CARSYSLQGASYDQYF
TRBJ2-5,-,-,TRBV24-1,TGTGCCGCCGGTGATTTTACGGGGGCCATGGAGACCCAGTACTTC,CAAGDFTGAMETQYF
TRBJ1-1,-,-,TRBV11-2,TGTGCCGGCAGCTCGCACGGACGGCAAACTGAGGCTTACTTT,CAGSSHGRQTEAYF
TRBJ1-2,-,-,TRBV11-2,TGTGCCAGCACCTTAATGATGGGGAATTATTATCGCTACACCTTC,CASTLMMGNYYRYTF
TRBJ1-5,-,once,TRBV5-1,TGCGCCAGCAGCTTGGAAGAGACGAACTATCAGCCCCAGCATTTT,CASSLEETNYQPQHF
TRBJ2-3,-,few,TRBV11-2,TGTGCCAGCAGCGCCTTAGATACGCAGTATTTT,CASSALDTQYF
TRBJ2-7,TRBD2,-,TRBV13,TGTGCCAGCAGCCCGCGCGCACTAGCGATAGACGGGCAGTACTTC,CASSPRALAIDGQYF
TRBJ1-5,-,-,TRBV6-2/TRBV6-3,TGTGCCAGCAGTTATGACACATGGACAAATCAGCCCCAGCATTTT,CASSYDTWTNQPQHF
TRBJ1-4,-,many,TRBV24-1,TGTGCCACCAGTGCCCCCTCCGTTGAGGGCGAAAAACTGTTTTTT,CATSAPSVEGEKLFF
TRBJ1-1,-,-,TRBV20-1,TGCAAGTCGGGATATTTGAACACTGAAGCTTTCTTT,CKSGYLNTEAFF
TRBJ1-1,-,-,TRBV12-3/TRBV12-4,TGTACCATCAGTCCCACACCCCGGGGCACTGAAGCTTTCTTT,CTISPTPRGTEAFF
TRBJ1-1,-,-,TRBV11-2,TGTGCCAGCAGTATGTACAGGGCCTGGCAAGCTTTCTTT,CASSMYRAWQAFF
TRBJ2-1,TRBD2,-,TRBV11-1,TGTGCCAGCAGTTCCCCTAGCGGGGGGACGAATGAGCAGTTCTTC,CASSSPSGGTNEQFF
TRBJ2-1,TRBD2,-,TRBV11-3,TGTCCCAGCACCCCAGCTAGCGGGTGGGCCCATGAGCAGTTCTTC,CPSTPASGWAHEQFF
TRBJ2-7,-,-,TRBV11-3,TGTGCCAGCAGCTTATCCCGAGGGGGTCCCACCTACGAGCAGTACTTC,CASSLSRGGPTYEQYF
TRBJ2-7,TRBD2,-,TRBV28,TGTGCCAGCAGCTTTAGCGGGAGATCCTACGAGCAGTACTTC,CASSFSGRSYEQYF
TRBJ2-7,TRBD2,-,TRBV11-2,TGTGCCTGCAGCTTAACGACTAGCGCATCTTACGAGCAGTACTTC,CACSLTTSASYEQYF
TRBJ2-6,-,-,TRBV12-3/TRBV12-4,TGTGTCAGCATCCAGGGACGATCTGAGGTCAACGTCCTGACTTTC,CVSIQGRSEVNVLTF
TRBJ2-1,-,-,TRBV4-2,TGTACCACCAGCCAAGATGCTAAAACCTACAATGAGCAGTTCTTC,CTTSQDAKTYNEQFF
TRBJ1-5,-,-,TRBV6-5,TGTGCCAGCAGTTACAATGGACATGGTAGTCTGCCCCAGCATTTT,CASSYNGHGSLPQHF
TRBJ2-4,-,-,TRBV5-6,TGTGCCAGAAGTTTTAGGACAGCCTTAGCCAAAAACATTCAGTACTTC,CARSFRTALAKNIQYF
TRBJ1-1,TRBD1,-,TRBV12-3/TRBV12-4,TGTGGCAGCTGCATAACTACGACAGGGGGCATGGACACTGAAGCTTTCTTT,CGSCITTTGGMDTEAFF
TRBJ2-7,TRBD2,-,TRBV11-1,TGTGCCAGCAGGAGGACCAGCGGGACGGCAGACGGGCAGTACTTC,CASRRTSGTADGQYF
TRBJ1-3,TRBD1,-,TRBV6-1,TGTGCCAGCAGTGGAGTACAGGGGCAATCTGGAAACACCATATATTTT,CASSGVQGQSGNTIYF
TRBJ2-2,-,-,TRBV5-1,TGCGCCAGCAGCCCGTTAGCCGACACCGGGGACCTGTTTTTT,CASSPLADTGDLFF
TRBJ2-7,-,-,TRBV11-2,TGTGCCAGCAGCGTAATGCACAGCTCCTACATGCAGTACTTC,CASSVMHSSYMQYF
TRBJ2-3,-,-,TRBV20-1,TGCAGTGTTAGAAACCCAACACGGGGCGGAGATACGCAGTATTTT,CSVRNPTRGGDTQYF
TRBJ2-2,-,once,TRBV20-1,TGCAGTGCTAAATCTTCGGGTGGGGGGAGCAACACTGGGGAGCTGTTTTTT,CSAKSSGGGSNTGELFF
TRBJ2-7,-,once,TRBV11-3,TGTGCCAGCATCTTGGACATCTACGAGCAGTACTTC,CASILDIYEQYF
TRBJ2-2,-,-,TRBV4-2,TGTGCCAGTAGCCAAGGGACATGGGACACCGGGGAGCTATTTTTT,CASSQGTWDTGELFF
TRBJ2-1,-,-,TRBV11-3,TGTGCCAGCAGCTTACTAAGGGTAAATGAGCAGTTCTTC,CASSLLRVNEQFF
TRBJ2-6,-,-,TRBV20-1,TGCAGTGCTAGACTGGCGCTCGGCTCTGGGGCCAACGTCCTGACTTTC,CSARLALGSGANVLTF
TRBJ2-1,-,-,TRBV11-3,TGTGCCAGCTGCTTAGATCGACTAACGGGAGTAGGTAACGAGCAGTTCTTC,CASCLDRLTGVGNEQFF
TRBJ2-3,TRBD2,-,TRBV11-3,TGTGCCAGGAGCTCCTTCCGTAGGGAGCGGGGGGGCACAGATACGCAGTATTTT,CARSSFRRERGGTDTQYF
TRBJ2-2,TRBD2,-,TRBV11-3,TGTGCCAGCAGCTCCCGGGGAGCGGGAGGATACAGAGCCAGTAAGCTGTTTTTT,CASSSRGAGGYRASKLFF
TRBJ1-1,-,-,TRBV29-1,TGCATCACTAAGATAGAGGATAACACTGAATCTATCTTT,CITKIEDNTESIF
TRBJ1-1,TRBD1,-,TRBV6-1,TGTGCAAGTAATGGGGACAGGAAAGCTTTCTTT,CASNGDRKAFF